The text below deals with one T cell receptor beta chain. Its cognate antigen is unknown. The CDR3 runs to 14 residues. The ends were cut back, 1 base at V and 0 bases at J, with 10 bases in the middle. CDR1 and CDR2 from the germline V gene are DFQATT and SNEGSKA (reference sequence). This sample stems from a study of T cells in Graves' hyperthyroidism and ophthalmopathy. Amplified TCR beta CDR3 regions came from RNA transcripts. The TCR CDR3 was amplified in a first-round RT-PCR using the HTBI primer set. TCRdb processed the multiplex PCR reads anew with MiXCR; each CDR3 protein has one entry. The sample includes about 640,000 distinct CDR3 sequences, around 21% of them seen just once. The study's findings and limits: Separating ophthalmopathy from stable hyperthyroidism was achieved by a 13 V-J model.

The TCR sequence derives from a man aged 30 to 45 with Graves' ophthalmopathy. V is TRBV20-1 and J is TRBJ2-7; D may be TRBD2 (6 bases). The sequenced sample consisted of blood. The CDR3 sequence is CSARVLRDSYEQYF. Here the CDR3 DNA reads TGCAGTGCTAGAGTTTTGCGGGACTCCTACGAGCAGTACTTC.